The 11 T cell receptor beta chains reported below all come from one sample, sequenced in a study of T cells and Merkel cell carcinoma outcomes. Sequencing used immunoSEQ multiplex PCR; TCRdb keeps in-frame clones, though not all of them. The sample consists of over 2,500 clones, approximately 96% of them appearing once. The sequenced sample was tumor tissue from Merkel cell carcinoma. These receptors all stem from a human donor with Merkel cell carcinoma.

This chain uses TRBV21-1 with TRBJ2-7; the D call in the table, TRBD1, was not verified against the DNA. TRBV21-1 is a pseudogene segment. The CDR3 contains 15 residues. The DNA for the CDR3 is TGTGCCAGCCCCCAGGGCACAGGGATACGCTACGAGCAGTACTTC. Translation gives CASPQGTGIRYEQYF.

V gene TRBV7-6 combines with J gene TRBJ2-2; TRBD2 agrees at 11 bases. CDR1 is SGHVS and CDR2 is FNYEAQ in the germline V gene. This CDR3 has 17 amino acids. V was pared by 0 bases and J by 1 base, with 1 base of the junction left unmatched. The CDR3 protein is CASSLASGRGNTGELFF. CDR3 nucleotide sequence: TGTGCCAGCAGCTTAGCTAGCGGGAGGGGGAACACCGGGGAGCTGTTTTTT.

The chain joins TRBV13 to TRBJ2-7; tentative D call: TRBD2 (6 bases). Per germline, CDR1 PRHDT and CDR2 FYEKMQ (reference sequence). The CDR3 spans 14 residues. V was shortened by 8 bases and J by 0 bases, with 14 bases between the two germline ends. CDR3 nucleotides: TGTGCCAGCGGTCAAGCGGGCTTCTCCTACGAGCAGTACTTC. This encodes CASGQAGFSYEQYF.

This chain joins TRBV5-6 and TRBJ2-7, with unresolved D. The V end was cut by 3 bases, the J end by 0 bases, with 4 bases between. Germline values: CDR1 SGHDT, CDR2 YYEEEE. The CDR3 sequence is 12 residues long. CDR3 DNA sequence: TGTGCCAGCAGCTCCGGCTCCTACGAGCAGTACTTC. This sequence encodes CASSSGSYEQYF.

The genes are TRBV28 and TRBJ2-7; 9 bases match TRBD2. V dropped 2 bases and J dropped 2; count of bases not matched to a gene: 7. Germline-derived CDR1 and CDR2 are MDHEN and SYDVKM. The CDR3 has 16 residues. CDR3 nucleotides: TGTGCCAGCAGTTTAGTAGGACTAGCGTCGACCTACGAGCAGTACTTC. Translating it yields CASSLVGLASTYEQYF.

In nucleotides, the CDR3 is TGTGCCAGCAGTGTTTCTATTAGTGTTACCGGGGAGCTGTTTTTT. Translated, it gives CASSVSISVTGELFF. The chain is built from TRBV6-1 and TRBJ2-2, with D unclear. Looked up from germline, CDR1 is MNHNS and CDR2 is SASEGT. V was pared by 4 bases and J by 5 bases, with 14 bases between. This CDR3 contains 15 residues.

The CDR3: CASSPSLAGGYEQFF. The CDR3 nucleotides read TGTGCCAGCTCACCAAGTCTAGCGGGAGGGTATGAGCAGTTCTTC. The V call is TRBV18, the J call TRBJ2-1; 12 nucleotides line up with TRBD2. The CDR3 sequence is 15 residues long. Per the germline V gene, CDR1 is KGHSH and CDR2 is LQKENI. The V segment lost 2 bases and the J segment 8 bases; nucleotides outside the gene matches: 4.

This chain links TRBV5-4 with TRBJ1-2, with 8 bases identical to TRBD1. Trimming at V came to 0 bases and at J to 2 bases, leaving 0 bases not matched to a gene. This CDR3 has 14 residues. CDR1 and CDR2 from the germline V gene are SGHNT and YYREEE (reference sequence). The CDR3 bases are TGTGCCAGCAGCTTGGGGACAGGGAACTATGGCTACACCTTC. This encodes CASSLGTGNYGYTF.

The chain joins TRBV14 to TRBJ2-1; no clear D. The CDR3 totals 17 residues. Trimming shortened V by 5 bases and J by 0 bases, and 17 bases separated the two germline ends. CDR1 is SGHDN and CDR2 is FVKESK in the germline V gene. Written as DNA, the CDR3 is TGTGCCAGCAGCACACATCGGCAGTTTAGCTCCTACAATGAGCAGTTCTTC. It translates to CASSTHRQFSSYNEQFF.

The CDR3 DNA follows: TGTGCCAGCAGTGATTACATCAACAGGGAGGGCGAGCAGTACTTC. This translates into CASSDYINREGEQYF. V and J are TRBV2 and TRBJ2-7; D might be TRBD2 (7 bases). Trimming removed 3 bases at V and 6 bases at J, with 18 bases between. The CDR3 length is 15 residues. Germline V gene sequence: CDR1 SNHLY, CDR2 FYNNEI.

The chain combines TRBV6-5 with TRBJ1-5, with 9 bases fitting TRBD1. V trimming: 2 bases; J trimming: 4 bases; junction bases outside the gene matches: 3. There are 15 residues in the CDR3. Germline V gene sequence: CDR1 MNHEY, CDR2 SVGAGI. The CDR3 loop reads CASSYGQGWNQPQHF. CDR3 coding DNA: TGTGCCAGCAGTTACGGACAGGGGTGGAATCAGCCCCAGCATTTT.